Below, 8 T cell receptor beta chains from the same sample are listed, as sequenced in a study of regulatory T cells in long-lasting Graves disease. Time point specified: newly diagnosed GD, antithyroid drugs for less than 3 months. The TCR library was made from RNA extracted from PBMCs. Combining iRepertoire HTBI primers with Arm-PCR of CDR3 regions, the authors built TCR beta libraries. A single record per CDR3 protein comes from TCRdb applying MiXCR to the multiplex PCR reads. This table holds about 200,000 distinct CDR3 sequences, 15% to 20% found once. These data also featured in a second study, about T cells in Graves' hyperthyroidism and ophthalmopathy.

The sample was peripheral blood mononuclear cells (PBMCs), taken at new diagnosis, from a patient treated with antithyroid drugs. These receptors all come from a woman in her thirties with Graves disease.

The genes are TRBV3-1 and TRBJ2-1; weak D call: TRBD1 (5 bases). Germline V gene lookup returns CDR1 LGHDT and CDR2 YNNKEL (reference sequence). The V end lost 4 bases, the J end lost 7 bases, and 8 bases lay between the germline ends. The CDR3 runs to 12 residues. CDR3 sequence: CASSLQANEQFF. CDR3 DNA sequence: TGTGCCAGCAGCCTACAGGCTAATGAGCAGTTCTTC.

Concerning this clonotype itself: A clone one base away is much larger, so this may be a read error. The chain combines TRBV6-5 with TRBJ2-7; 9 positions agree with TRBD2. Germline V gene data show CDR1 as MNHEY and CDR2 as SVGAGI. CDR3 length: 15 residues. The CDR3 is CVSSYSMGGGDEQYF. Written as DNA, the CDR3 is TGTGTCAGCAGTTACTCGATGGGCGGGGGGGACGAGCAGTACTTC.

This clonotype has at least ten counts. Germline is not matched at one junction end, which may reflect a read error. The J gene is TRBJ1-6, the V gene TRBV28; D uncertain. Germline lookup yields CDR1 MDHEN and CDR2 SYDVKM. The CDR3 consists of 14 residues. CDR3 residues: CASSLPLSGSPLHF. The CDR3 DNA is TGCGCCAGCAGTTTACCCCTCTCTGGGTCACCCCTCCACTTT.

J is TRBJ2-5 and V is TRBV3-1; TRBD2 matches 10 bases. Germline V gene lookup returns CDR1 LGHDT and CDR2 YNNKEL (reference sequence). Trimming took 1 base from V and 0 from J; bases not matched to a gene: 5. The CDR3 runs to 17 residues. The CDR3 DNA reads TGTGCCAGCAGCCAAGGGCGACTAGCGGGTTACCAAGAGACCCAGTACTTC. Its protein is CASSQGRLAGYQETQYF.

The CDR3 sequence is CATSDPGRANYGYTF. CDR3 bases: TGTGCCACCAGTGATCCAGGACGCGCTAACTATGGCTACACCTTC. V and J are TRBV24-1 and TRBJ1-2; no firm D call. The CDR3 has 15 amino acids. Germline V gives CDR1 KGHDR, CDR2 SFDVKD. Between the trimmed V and J ends, which lost 3 bases and 0 bases, there was a span of 10 bases.

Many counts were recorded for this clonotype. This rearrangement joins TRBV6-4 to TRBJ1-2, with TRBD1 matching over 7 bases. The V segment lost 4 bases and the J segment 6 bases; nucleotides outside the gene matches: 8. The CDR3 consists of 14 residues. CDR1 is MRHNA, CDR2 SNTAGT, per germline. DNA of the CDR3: TGTGCCAGCAGTGCCCGGGACAGTGGAAATGGCTACACCTTC. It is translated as CASSARDSGNGYTF.

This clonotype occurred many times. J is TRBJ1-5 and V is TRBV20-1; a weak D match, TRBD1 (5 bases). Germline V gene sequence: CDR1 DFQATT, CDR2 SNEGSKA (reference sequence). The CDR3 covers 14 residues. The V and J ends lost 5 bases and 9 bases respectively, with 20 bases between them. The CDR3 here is CSAGAPGPRGPQHF. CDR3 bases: TGCAGTGCTGGCGCCCCGGGACCTCGGGGGCCCCAGCATTTT.

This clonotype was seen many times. In DNA, the CDR3 is TGTGCCAGCAGCCCCGGGACAGGGACTACAGATACGCAGTATTTT. Protein: CASSPGTGTTDTQYF. V and J are TRBV14 and TRBJ2-3, with 9 nucleotides matching TRBD1. V lost 4 bases and J lost 3; bases outside the gene matches: 5. Germline V gives CDR1 SGHDN, CDR2 FVKESK. This CDR3 spans 15 amino acids.